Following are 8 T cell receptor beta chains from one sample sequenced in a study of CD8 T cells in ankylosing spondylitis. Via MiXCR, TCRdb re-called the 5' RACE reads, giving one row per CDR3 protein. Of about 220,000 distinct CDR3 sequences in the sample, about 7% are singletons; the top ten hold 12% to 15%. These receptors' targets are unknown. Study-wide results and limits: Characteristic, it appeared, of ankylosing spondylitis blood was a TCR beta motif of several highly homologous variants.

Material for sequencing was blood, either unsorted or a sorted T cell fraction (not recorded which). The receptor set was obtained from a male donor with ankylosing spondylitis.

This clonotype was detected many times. The CDR3 coding sequence is TGTGCCACCAGCAGTAAACTAGCGCTGAGCTCCTACAATGAGCAGTTCTTC. Its translation: CATSSKLALSSYNEQFF. The rearrangement joins TRBV15 to TRBJ2-1; 7 nucleotides match TRBD2. The CDR3 is made up of 17 amino acids. Germline values: CDR1 LNHNV, CDR2 YYDKDF (reference sequence). Losses at the gene ends were 3 bases for V and 0 bases for J; bases not matched to a gene: 8.

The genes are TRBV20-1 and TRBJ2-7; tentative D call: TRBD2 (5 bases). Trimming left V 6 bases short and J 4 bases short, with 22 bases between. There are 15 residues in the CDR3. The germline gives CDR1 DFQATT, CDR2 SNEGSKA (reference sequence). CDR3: CSAPPEGRRNYEQYF. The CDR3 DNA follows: TGCAGTGCCCCTCCCGAGGGCAGGAGAAATTACGAGCAGTACTTC.

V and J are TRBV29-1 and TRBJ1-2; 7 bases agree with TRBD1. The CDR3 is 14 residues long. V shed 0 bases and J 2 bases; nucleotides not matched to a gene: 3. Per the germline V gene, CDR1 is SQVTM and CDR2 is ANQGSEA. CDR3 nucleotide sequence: TGCAGCGTTGAAGAGCGCAGGGGGAACTATGGCTACACCTTC. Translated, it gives CSVEERRGNYGYTF. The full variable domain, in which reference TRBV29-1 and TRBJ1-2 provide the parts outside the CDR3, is SAVISQKPSRDICQRGTSLTIQCQVDSQVTMMFWYRQQPGQSLTLIATANQGSEATYESGFVIDKFPISRPNLTFSTLTVSNMSPEDSSIYLCSVEERRGNYGYTFGSGTRLTVV.

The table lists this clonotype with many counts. The chain's CDR3 is CAIHRGQLDGYTF. CDR3 in DNA: TGTGCCATTCACAGGGGGCAGCTAGACGGCTACACCTTC. V usage is TRBV10-3 and J usage is TRBJ1-2, with TRBD1 matching over 9 bases. J lost 8 bases, V lost 9 bases, and 10 bases had no gene match. The CDR3 covers 13 residues. Germline loops: CDR1 ENHRY, CDR2 SYGVKD.

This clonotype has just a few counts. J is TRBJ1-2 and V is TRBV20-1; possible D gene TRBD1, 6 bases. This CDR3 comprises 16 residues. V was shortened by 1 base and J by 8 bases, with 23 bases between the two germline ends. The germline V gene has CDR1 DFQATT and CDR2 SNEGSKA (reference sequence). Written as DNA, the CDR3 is TGCAGTGCTAGAGTCCCGGAGGGGGGCCGGGTGCAAGGCTACACCTTC. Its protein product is CSARVPEGGRVQGYTF.

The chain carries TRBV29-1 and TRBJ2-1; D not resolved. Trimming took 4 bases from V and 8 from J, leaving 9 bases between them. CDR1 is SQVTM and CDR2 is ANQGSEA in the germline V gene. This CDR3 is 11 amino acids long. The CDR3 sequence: CSVGPGDEQFF. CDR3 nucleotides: TGCAGCGTTGGCCCGGGCGATGAGCAGTTCTTC.

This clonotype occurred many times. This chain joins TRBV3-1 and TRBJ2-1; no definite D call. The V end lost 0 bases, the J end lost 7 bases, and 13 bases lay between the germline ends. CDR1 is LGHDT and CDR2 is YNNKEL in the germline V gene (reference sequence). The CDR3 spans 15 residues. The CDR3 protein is CASSQELAIGNEQFF. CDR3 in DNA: TGTGCCAGCAGCCAAGAGCTCGCAATAGGGAATGAGCAGTTCTTC.

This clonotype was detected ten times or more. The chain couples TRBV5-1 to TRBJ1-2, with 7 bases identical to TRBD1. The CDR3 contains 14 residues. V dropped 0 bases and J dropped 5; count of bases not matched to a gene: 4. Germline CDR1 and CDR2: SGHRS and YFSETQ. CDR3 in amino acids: CASSLDRGRYGYTF. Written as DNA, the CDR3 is TGCGCCAGCAGCTTGGACAGGGGAAGGTATGGCTACACCTTC.